The 13 T cell receptor beta chains listed next were all sequenced from one sample in a study of cytomegalovirus exposure and HLA in healthy donors (dated by TCRdb to about 2017). The library was generated by the immunoSEQ multiplex PCR assay. For the multiplex PCR, a mixture combining 60 forward primers for TCR Vbeta segments and 13 reverse primers for TCR Jbeta segments was used. In its TCRdb copy, this immuneACCESS table keeps in-frame sequences only and misses some clones. Where compared with another copy, unresolved V genes explain less than half of these, and the others have no known cause. The table for this sample records about 140,000 clones. The ten largest clones add up to 0.9% to 1% of the sample. Sample: PBMCs. All receptors come from a male donor in good health and CMV-seronegative.

CDR3 residues: CASSPQLAGDFYNEQFF. DNA for the CDR3: TGTGCCAGCAGCCCTCAACTAGCGGGAGACTTTTACAATGAGCAGTTCTTC. The V and J genes are TRBV9 and TRBJ2-1, with 11 bases that match TRBD2. V shed 4 bases and J 4 bases; nucleotides not matched to a gene: 10. The CDR3 spans 17 residues. The germline gives CDR1 SGDLS, CDR2 YYNGEE.

The chain combines TRBV6-5 with TRBJ1-3; no clear D gene. Trimming removed 5 bases from V and 2 bases from J, with 7 bases in between. Per germline, CDR1 MNHEY and CDR2 SVGAGI. The CDR3 has 13 residues. For the CDR3, the DNA is TGTGCCAGCAGTCGGTCCGCTGGAAACACCATATATTTT. This sequence encodes CASSRSAGNTIYF.

V is TRBV15 and J is TRBJ1-5; D call uncertain. Germline values: CDR1 LNHNV, CDR2 YYDKDF (reference sequence). The CDR3 is made up of 13 amino acids. V lost 0 bases, J lost 12 bases, and 12 bases lay in between. CDR3 nucleotide sequence: TGTGCCACCAGCAGAGACACCACAGAAGACCAGCATTTT. Translating gives CATSRDTTEDQHF.

J is TRBJ2-7 and V is TRBV30; D might be TRBD1 (6 bases). Germline assignment: CDR1 GTSNPN and CDR2 SVGIG (reference sequence). The CDR3 extends over 13 amino acids. V was clipped by 8 bases and J by 2 bases, with 16 bases between them. CDR3 amino acids: CARGMGQAYEQYF. In DNA, the CDR3 is TGTGCCAGAGGGATGGGACAAGCCTACGAGCAGTACTTC.

The chain couples TRBV18 to TRBJ2-3, with D possibly TRBD2 on 6 matching bases. Germline CDR1 KGHSH, CDR2 LQKENI. V was trimmed by 3 bases and J by 4 bases, leaving 14 bases between them. The CDR3 runs 15 residues. The CDR3 here is CASSPQRTGADTQYF. DNA of the CDR3: TGTGCCAGCTCACCTCAGCGAACGGGGGCAGATACGCAGTATTTT.

The chain combines TRBV6-5 with TRBJ2-1; 11 positions agree with TRBD2. Germline CDR1 MNHEY, CDR2 SVGAGI. Unmatched junction bases numbered 6, after V lost 2 bases and J lost 9 bases. The CDR3 contains 15 residues. The CDR3 DNA reads as TGTGCCAGCAGTTACGTAGCGGGGGGGCGGGGTGAGCAGTTCTTC. Amino acid sequence: CASSYVAGGRGEQFF.

The chain links TRBV25-1 to TRBJ2-1; 7 nucleotides line up with TRBD1. The CDR3 totals 14 residues. V was pared by 4 bases and J by 0 bases, with 0 bases of the junction left unmatched. Germline CDR1 reads MGHDK; CDR2 reads SYGVNS. CDR3 residues: CASSGDSSYNEQFF. The CDR3 DNA follows: TGTGCCAGCAGTGGGGACAGCTCCTACAATGAGCAGTTCTTC.

The V and J genes are TRBV19 and TRBJ1-1, with TRBD1 matching over 8 bases. J gave up 2 bases and V 5 bases, and 4 bases lay outside the gene matches. Germline values: CDR1 LNHDA, CDR2 SQIVND (reference sequence). CDR3 length: 14 residues. CDR3 in DNA: TGTGCCAGTAGTCTTGACAGGGGAAACACTGAAGCTTTCTTT. This translates into CASSLDRGNTEAFF. Using reference TRBV19 and TRBJ1-1 for the parts outside the CDR3, the full variable domain is DGGITQSPKYLFRKEGQNVTLSCEQNLNHDAMYWYRQDPGQGLRLIYYSQIVNDFQKGDIAEGYSVSREKKESFPLTVTSAQKNPTAFYLCASSLDRGNTEAFFGQGTRLTVV.

The chain carries TRBV7-6 and TRBJ1-1, with TRBD1 matching 8 bases. The J segment lost 3 bases and the V segment lost 1 base, leaving 4 bases of the junction unmatched. Germline assignment: CDR1 SGHVS and CDR2 FNYEAQ. The CDR3 spans 15 residues. CDR3 residues: CASSLGTGRHTEAFF. CDR3 nucleotide sequence: TGTGCCAGCAGCTTAGGGACAGGGAGGCACACTGAAGCTTTCTTT.

The CDR3 loop reads CASSPRPDAGANTEAFF. The CDR3 DNA reads TGTGCCAGCAGCCCGCGACCGGATGCGGGGGCGAACACTGAAGCTTTCTTT. The rearrangement joins TRBV7-9 to TRBJ1-1; tentatively, D is TRBD1 (6 bases). The CDR3 consists of 17 residues. CDR1 is SEHNR, CDR2 FQNEAQ, per germline (reference sequence). Trimming shortened V by 5 bases and J by 1 base, and 20 bases separated the two germline ends.

J is TRBJ2-3 and V is TRBV7-2; D is unclear. The CDR3 has 14 residues. The V gene's germline CDR1 is SGHTA and CDR2 FQGNSA. The germline V and J ends were trimmed by 5 bases and 1 base, with 10 bases remaining between them. The CDR3: CASSPYLGTDTQYF. For the CDR3, the DNA is TGTGCCAGCAGCCCCTACCTTGGCACAGATACGCAGTATTTT.

This chain joins TRBV27 and TRBJ1-2, with 7 bases that match TRBD1. The CDR3 totals 16 residues. Germline lookup yields CDR1 MNHEY and CDR2 SMNVEV (reference sequence). V lost 5 bases to trimming and J lost 3 bases; unmatched junction nucleotides: 12. As DNA, the CDR3 is TGTGCCAGCAGTCCCTCCAGGGGGATAGGAGACTATGGCTACACCTTC. This sequence encodes CASSPSRGIGDYGYTF.

The chain carries TRBV5-1 and TRBJ1-6, with TRBD1 identical over 7 bases. The CDR3 runs to 16 residues. CDR1 is SGHRS and CDR2 is YFSETQ in the germline V gene. The V gene end was trimmed by 2 bases and the J gene end by 7 bases; junction bases not matched to a gene: 9. CDR3 loop: CASSFVTGEGNSPLHF. CDR3 in DNA: TGCGCCAGCAGCTTCGTAACAGGGGAAGGGAATTCACCCCTCCACTTT.